Shown below are 23 T cell receptor beta chains from a single sample sequenced in a study of human thymus T cells. The thymus was resected at corrective cardiac surgery. TCRdb's table, derived via immunoSEQ multiplex PCR, lists solely in-frame clones and lacks some. This table has roughly 120,000 clones, about 95% appearing once. The sample was thymus tissue. Receptor source: a boy under two years old with a congenital heart defect but otherwise immunologically healthy.

The genes are TRBV2 and TRBJ2-3; tentatively, D is TRBD2 (7 bases). The germline CDR1 and CDR2 sequences are SNHLY and FYNNEI. This CDR3 is 13 amino acids long. Trimming pared 11 bases from V and 4 bases from J, leaving 16 bases between. The CDR3 region has the DNA TGTGCCGGACGGGGGGCAGGAGCAGATACGCAGTATTTT. As protein: CAGRGAGADTQYF.

This clone was counted a single time. This rearrangement joins TRBV28 to TRBJ1-2; 8 nucleotides align to TRBD1. The V segment lost 3 bases and the J segment 3 bases; nucleotides outside the gene matches: 0. In germline, CDR1 is MDHEN, CDR2 SYDVKM. CDR3 size: 13 residues. In nucleotides, the CDR3 is TGTGCCAGCAGTTTGGACAGGGACTATGGCTACACCTTC. It encodes CASSLDRDYGYTF.

The CDR3 is CASSLPGGIQGGSSYEQYF. The CDR3 nucleotides are TGCGCCAGCAGCCTCCCCGGGGGGATTCAGGGGGGTAGCTCCTACGAGCAGTACTTC. V and J are TRBV4-1 and TRBJ2-7; either TRBD1 or TRBD2 may fit D (7 bases each). The CDR3 is made up of 19 amino acids. Per the germline V gene, CDR1 is MGHRA and CDR2 is YSYEKL. V lost 4 bases to trimming and J lost 0 bases, with 25 bases between them.

The genes are TRBV11-2 and TRBJ2-5, with D hard to call. Germline loops: CDR1 SGHAT, CDR2 FQNNGV. The CDR3 covers 13 residues. Deletions cut 1 base from V and 7 bases from J, with 10 bases between. The CDR3 spells CASSLATVGTQYF. The CDR3 coding sequence is TGTGCCAGCAGCTTAGCCACGGTAGGGACCCAGTACTTC.

In nucleotides, the CDR3 is TGTGCTAGTGGTTTGGTAACGGGGTTCATGAACACTGAAGCTTTCTTT. It translates to CASGLVTGFMNTEAFF. The genes are TRBV12-5 and TRBJ1-1; D is unclear. Looked up from germline, CDR1 is LGHNT and CDR2 is FRNRAP. The V and J ends lost 0 bases and 0 bases respectively, with 11 bases between them. This CDR3 is 16 amino acids long.

V gene TRBV5-1 combines with J gene TRBJ2-4; 9 positions agree with TRBD2. The trim removed 4 bases at V and 3 bases at J, leaving 17 bases unmatched. In germline, CDR1 is SGHRS, CDR2 YFSETQ. The CDR3 extends over 19 amino acids. This CDR3 is CASSPPPTSGVSGKNIQYF. The DNA of the CDR3 is TGCGCCAGCAGCCCCCCGCCGACTAGCGGTGTGTCGGGCAAAAACATTCAGTACTTC.

V is TRBV14 and J is TRBJ2-7; TRBD1 or TRBD2 may be the D gene (5 bases each). V lost 5 bases and J 1 base, leaving 18 bases between the germline ends. This CDR3 comprises 16 residues. Germline lookup yields CDR1 SGHDN and CDR2 FVKESK. CDR3 nucleotides: TGTGCCAGCAGCTCGGACCCGGGACCGGGATCCTACGAGCAGTACTTC. Protein sequence: CASSSDPGPGSYEQYF.

The chain couples TRBV11-3 to TRBJ1-2; D not resolved. Per the germline V gene, CDR1 is SGHNT and CDR2 is YENEEA. The CDR3 runs to 17 residues. Trimming took 2 bases from V and 1 from J, leaving 17 bases between them. The CDR3 nucleotides are TGTGCCAGCAGCTTAAGTGTAGAGGGCAGGTATAACTATGGCTACACCTTC. Its translation: CASSLSVEGRYNYGYTF. The whole variable domain, remainder taken from reference TRBV11-3 and TRBJ1-2, is EAGVVQSPRYKIIEKKQPVAFWCNPISGHNTLYWYLQNLGQGPELLIRYENEEAVDDSQLPKDRFSAERLKGVDSTLKIQPAELGDSAVYLCASSLSVEGRYNYGYTFGSGTRLTVV.

The J gene is TRBJ1-4, the V gene TRBV4-2, with 8 bases matching TRBD1. V shed 10 bases, J shed 7 bases, and the junction held 5 bases outside the gene matches. The CDR3 loop spans 12 amino acids. Germline lookup yields CDR1 LGHNA and CDR2 YNFKEQ. CDR3 coding DNA: TGTGCCACAGGGGGCTACGCTGAAAAACTGTTTTTT. Protein: CATGGYAEKLFF.

V usage is TRBV2 and J usage is TRBJ2-3, with 8 bases matching TRBD2. Germline assignment: CDR1 SNHLY and CDR2 FYNNEI. This CDR3 spans 15 amino acids. J was trimmed by 0 bases and V by 8 bases; bases with no gene match: 7. This CDR3 is CASASGGRSTDTQYF. CDR3 sequence (DNA): TGTGCCAGCGCGTCGGGGGGGCGGAGCACAGATACGCAGTATTTT.

The chain combines TRBV19 with TRBJ2-2, with D uncertain. Trimming stripped 7 bases from V and 3 bases from J, with 15 bases between. The CDR3 covers 15 residues. CDR1 is LNHDA and CDR2 is SQIVND in the germline V gene (reference sequence). The CDR3 sequence is CASTRRPRDTGELFF. CDR3 sequence (DNA): TGTGCCAGTACCCGGCGCCCTAGGGACACCGGGGAGCTGTTTTTT.

This rearrangement joins TRBV7-9 to TRBJ2-3, with 8 bases that match TRBD2. There are 17 residues in the CDR3. J gave up 2 bases and V 5 bases, and 12 bases lay outside the gene matches. Germline-derived CDR1 and CDR2 are SEHNR and FQNEAQ (reference sequence). The chain's CDR3 is CASSPRLAGPHTDTQYF. CDR3 nucleotide sequence: TGTGCCAGCAGCCCCCGGTTAGCGGGGCCTCACACAGATACGCAGTATTTT.

This chain uses TRBV4-3 with TRBJ2-3; 13 bases fit TRBD2. The J segment lost 7 bases and the V segment lost 4 bases, leaving 8 bases of the junction unmatched. The germline CDR1 and CDR2 sequences are LGHNA and YSLEER. The CDR3 has 16 residues. The CDR3 sequence is CASSPRTSGGPYTQYF. DNA for the CDR3: TGCGCCAGCAGCCCCCGGACTAGCGGGGGACCTTATACGCAGTATTTT.

The sample holds one count of this clone. The J gene is TRBJ1-2, the V gene TRBV10-3, with 9 bases aligning to TRBD1. V lost 0 bases to trimming and J lost 9 bases; unmatched junction nucleotides: 8. Germline CDR1 is ENHRY and CDR2 is SYGVKD. This CDR3 contains 15 residues. The CDR3 loop is CAISESRTGGVSYTF. The CDR3 DNA reads as TGTGCCATCAGTGAGTCGCGTACAGGGGGCGTGAGCTACACCTTC.

V is TRBV15 and J is TRBJ1-2, with D unresolved. Germline V gives CDR1 LNHNV, CDR2 YYDKDF (reference sequence). Trimming cost V 2 bases and J 3 bases, with 16 bases left between them. This CDR3 spans 16 amino acids. The DNA for the CDR3 is TGTGCCACCAGCAGAAATTTCCAATCATCGCACTATGGCTACACCTTC. Translating gives CATSRNFQSSHYGYTF.

The rearrangement uses TRBV15 and TRBJ1-2; the match to TRBD1 covers 8 bases. The ends lost 0 bases at V and 8 bases at J; junction bases unmatched: 11. The germline CDR1 and CDR2 sequences are LNHNV and YYDKDF (reference sequence). The CDR3 totals 16 residues. Here the CDR3 reads CATSRDRAGGNRGYTF. The CDR3 nucleotides read TGTGCCACCAGCAGAGATCGTGCAGGGGGCAATAGGGGCTACACCTTC.

The CDR3 is CASTHRTSRTDTQYF. In nucleotides, the CDR3 is TGTGCCAGCACCCATCGGACTAGCCGCACAGATACGCAGTATTTT. The rearrangement links TRBV5-4 to TRBJ2-3, with 8 bases matching TRBD2. Germline V gene sequence: CDR1 SGHNT, CDR2 YYREEE (reference sequence). The J segment lost 1 base and the V segment lost 6 bases, leaving 7 bases of the junction unmatched. The CDR3 totals 15 residues.

The chain uses TRBV7-3 and TRBJ2-1; no clear D gene. The germline gives CDR1 SGHTA, CDR2 FQGTGA. V was shortened by 5 bases and J by 5 bases, with 10 bases between the two germline ends. This CDR3 has 13 amino acids. For the CDR3, the DNA is TGTGCCAGCAGCAGACTCGCTAACAATGAGCAGTTCTTC. Translated: CASSRLANNEQFF.

The chain uses TRBV5-1 and TRBJ2-3; TRBD1 matches 10 bases. This CDR3 region has 16 residues. V gave up 4 bases and J gave up 2 bases; unmatched junction bases: 7. From germline, CDR1 is SGHRS and CDR2 YFSETQ. The CDR3, as DNA: TGCGCCAGCAGCGTTGCCGGGACAGGGGCCACAGATACGCAGTATTTT. As protein: CASSVAGTGATDTQYF.

J is TRBJ2-7 and V is TRBV28, with 7 bases aligning to TRBD1. Germline lookup yields CDR1 MDHEN and CDR2 SYDVKM. The CDR3 has 16 amino acids. Trimming cost V 7 bases and J 2 bases; bases outside gene matches: 14. The CDR3 loop reads CASNIRGGRGTYEQYF. The CDR3 DNA follows: TGTGCCAGCAATATCCGAGGTGGCAGGGGGACCTACGAGCAGTACTTC.

J is TRBJ2-3 and V is TRBV4-1; 8 nucleotides line up with TRBD2. V lost 1 base and J lost 5; bases outside the gene matches: 8. From germline, CDR1 is MGHRA and CDR2 YSYEKL. This CDR3 is built from 16 residues. This CDR3 is CASSQVSGLAGDTQYF. CDR3 nucleotides: TGCGCCAGCAGCCAAGTATCTGGGCTAGCGGGAGATACGCAGTATTTT.

The chain has TRBV19 and TRBJ1-1, with D maybe TRBD1 (5 bases). V lost 9 bases, J lost 5 bases, and 25 bases lay in between. The CDR3 is 16 residues long. The germline gives CDR1 LNHDA, CDR2 SQIVND (reference sequence). CDR3 nucleotides: TGTGCCAGACAACTCCGGGACCCCGATGGGGTGACTGAAGCTTTCTTT. Protein sequence: CARQLRDPDGVTEAFF.

The CDR3 sequence: CASSLCGSATGWEMNTEAFF. The CDR3 DNA reads as TGTGCCAGCAGTTTATGCGGTTCCGCGACAGGGTGGGAGATGAACACTGAAGCTTTCTTT. This chain joins TRBV28 and TRBJ1-1; the match to TRBD1 covers 7 bases. Trimming cost V 0 bases and J 0 bases; bases outside gene matches: 16. Germline lookup yields CDR1 MDHEN and CDR2 SYDVKM. This CDR3 contains 20 residues.